The table lists the clone carrying this TCR beta chain with a count of one. Using immunoSEQ multiplex PCR, the repertoire was profiled, and TCRdb retains in-frame clones only, with some absent. The repertoire holds 140,000 to 150,000 clones, about 90% seen once, with about 10% in the top ten. This entry comes from a study of blood T cell repertoires in COVID-19. This sequence originates from a man between 60 and 70 years old with active or convalescent COVID-19. The sequencing input was peripheral blood.

As DNA, the CDR3 is TGTGCCACCAGTGATAGGAGAGGCGCCTACAATGAGCAGTTCTTC. This translates into CATSDRRGAYNEQFF. The chain links TRBV24-1 to TRBJ2-1; no definite D call. The CDR3 is 15 amino acids. The V gene lost 3 bases and the J gene lost 2 bases, with 10 bases spanning the gap. Germline loops: CDR1 KGHDR, CDR2 SFDVKD.